This record looks at one TCR beta chain sequence and its context. It has no known antigen specificity. The input lacks base qualities; no much larger clone sits a single base away. The sample belongs to a study of low-dose radiotherapy and immunotherapy resistance in tumors (dated by TCRdb to 2022 to 2024). Some background on the complete study: Cohort 1 received 0.5 Gy per fraction every 2 weeks, with a prescribed total PTV dose of 6.5 Gy. For Cohort 2, the dose was 1 Gy per fraction given every two weeks, adding up to 13 Gy in total across 26 weeks. Patients were given nivolumab as a 240 mg flat dose every two weeks and ipilimumab at 1 mg/kg every six weeks, with both drugs delivered intravenously. Intravenous cyclophosphamide at 200 mg/m2 was administered every two weeks, one day ahead of each radiation and immunotherapy administration. Starting on cycle 1 day 1, patients took 300 mg of aspirin by mouth once daily for four cycles. First-strand cDNA was synthesized using Superscript III and a set of TRAV- and TRBV-specific primers, so that both TCRalpha and TCRbeta chains were covered. The trial did not randomize participants into treatment groups. Eight patients were included in the translational analysis: three from the first dose cohort and the first five from the second dose cohort. Deep sequencing of TCRalpha and TCRbeta libraries was performed on an Illumina MiniSeq instrument.

Data came from an Illumina MiniSeq. TCRs were amplified with Phusion for 15 to 20 PCR cycles using a constant-region primer together with the adapter attached to the V primers. Isolated mRNA was amplified with the MessageAmp II aRNA Amplification Kit, using a roughly 17-hour in vitro transcription at 37°C. The Dynabeads mRNA DIRECT Purification Kit was used to isolate the mRNA for TCR sequencing. Indexed Illumina adapters were added in a second roughly 23-cycle Phusion PCR, and the resulting products were purified with AMPure XP beads. On the authors' methods: Custom Perl scripts were used to pool TCR sequences that encoded the same protein, to remove out-of-frame sequences, and to calculate the abundance of each clonotype. TCR sequences supported by only a single read were excluded from analysis. Shannon entropy, Gini index, clonality, richness, and the frequency of TCRs shared between repertoires were included as repertoire metrics. In TCRdb, the public reads were trimmed at Q25 with fastp and aligned with MiXCR, with productive beta chains retained. Here each entry gathers all rows of one CDR3 protein and keeps the most common genes and DNA. TCRdb's processing, not the study's, gives the V and J calls here. Counted in this sample were tens of thousands of distinct CDR3 sequences; 10% to 15% of them appeared once. The ten most abundant clones make up approximately 6.2% of the sample.

For CDR1 and CDR2, the germline V gene (reference sequence) lists DFQATT and SNEGSKA. V is cut back by 3 bases and J by 3 bases, with 7 bases in the junction unmatched. Reading from cysteine to phenylalanine, the CDR3 counts 14 amino acids. Here the CDR3 DNA is all that survives: 42 bases in frame from base 1. In light of the paper, this sample's time point label describes: before trial treatment. Donors were enrolled in RACIN, a single-arm phase I dose-escalation trial combining nivolumab, ipilimumab, aspirin, low-dose cyclophosphamide and low-dose radiotherapy. Patients with advanced, TIL-negative solid tumors were considered eligible.

The specimen comprised PBMCs, sampled before treatment. The rearrangement joined TRBV20-1 to TRBJ2-7; a stretch of 8 junction bases matches TRBD1. The receptor's source is a female donor with ovarian cancer. The DNA sequence reads TGCAGTGCTAGTCTCGGGGACAGGATCTACGAGCAGTACTTC. It translates to CSASLGDRIYEQYF.